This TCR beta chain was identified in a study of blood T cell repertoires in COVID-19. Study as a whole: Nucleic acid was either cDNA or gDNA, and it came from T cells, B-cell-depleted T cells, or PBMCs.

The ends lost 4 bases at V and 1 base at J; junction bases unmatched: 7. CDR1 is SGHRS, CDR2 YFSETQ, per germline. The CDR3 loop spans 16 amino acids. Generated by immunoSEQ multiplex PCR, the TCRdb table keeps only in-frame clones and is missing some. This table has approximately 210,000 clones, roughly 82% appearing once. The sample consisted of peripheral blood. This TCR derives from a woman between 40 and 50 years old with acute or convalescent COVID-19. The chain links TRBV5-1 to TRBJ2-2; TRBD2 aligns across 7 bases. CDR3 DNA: TGCGCCAGCAGCCCAAGGAGCGGGGTGAACACCGGGGAGCTGTTTTTT. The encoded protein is CASSPRSGVNTGELFF. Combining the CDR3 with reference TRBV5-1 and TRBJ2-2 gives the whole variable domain KAGVTQTPRYLIKTRGQQVTLSCSPISGHRSVSWYQQTPGQGLQFLFEYFSETQRNKGNFPGRFSGRQFSNSRSEMNVSTLELGDSALYLCASSPRSGVNTGELFFGEGSRLTVL.